The TCR beta chain under discussion was sequenced for a study of cytotoxic CD8 clonotypes in ibrutinib-treated CLL. Sequencing used immunoSEQ multiplex PCR; TCRdb keeps in-frame clones, though not all of them. The table has fewer than 80,000 clones, approximately 57% seen once. V was shortened by 6 bases and J by 6 bases, with 18 bases between the two germline ends. The germline V gene has CDR1 MNHEY and CDR2 SMNVEV (reference sequence). The CDR3 extends over 14 amino acids. This specimen was PBMCs, taken after 12 months of ibrutinib treatment. This receptor was obtained from a human donor with chronic lymphocytic leukemia. The rearrangement joins TRBV27 to TRBJ2-7; tentatively, D is TRBD1 (5 bases). DNA of the CDR3: TGTGCCAGCAGCCCGCAGGGATCGGTCGGCGAGCAGTACTTC. It yields the protein CASSPQGSVGEQYF.